What follows describes a single T cell receptor beta chain. Its antigen is not yet known. The cysteine opens and the phenylalanine closes a CDR3 of 15 amino acids. Only the CDR3 DNA is retained, 45 bases long and in frame from the first base. V is reduced by 1 base and J by 1 base, leaving a spacing of 8 bases between them. CDR1 and CDR2 (SGHTA, FQGNSA) derive from the germline V gene. Receptors were amplified or captured by the immunoSEQ multiplex PCR assay. The multiplex PCR relied on a mix of 60 forward primers for TCR Vbeta segments and 13 reverse primers for TCR Jbeta segments. The CDR3 region of rearranged TCR beta genes was amplified from genomic DNA with a multiplex PCR assay. On the Illumina HiSeq System, the amplified TCR beta libraries were sequenced as 87-base-pair reads. In the original analysis: Across the 670 or so repertoires, a later analysis counted 80 million or so unique TCR beta chains, approximately 12 million of which were shared by at least two donors. A nearest-neighbor algorithm error-corrected the raw reads and collapsed the reads into unique sequences, merging closely related sequences to remove PCR and sequencing errors. To assign V, D and J gene segments, CDR3 sequences were aligned to IMGT reference sequences. For a sequence to be retained, a match of at least six nucleotides to both a V gene segment and a J gene segment was required. Rearrangements were classified as productive when the CDR3 lacked stop codons and remained in frame with V and J, and all other rearrangements were classified as non-productive. Following IMGT convention, CDR3 was defined as the stretch from the second conserved V-encoded cysteine up to the conserved J-encoded phenylalanine. Sequences without an unambiguous match to a single V gene segment were excluded from the earlier analysis of approximately 600 of the donors. In an earlier analysis of approximately 560 of the donors, a V segment was called functional when productive rearrangements were above 56.7%, and segregating when the standard deviation between donors exceeded 5%. A statistical classification framework was built for diagnosing cytomegalovirus status from the catalog of TCR beta chain sequences. In a later analysis, V and J genes were assigned by comparing TCR nucleotide sequences against IMGT/GENE-DB human TR gene sequences. Using the TCRdist pipeline, a later analysis assigned CDR3 sequences along with most-parsimonious VDJ recombination scenarios. In a later analysis, every TCR beta chain was defined by the combination of its CDR3 amino acid sequence and its V-gene family, and reads without a unique V-gene family were dropped. As a way to deal with suspected cross-contamination and a sequencing artifact, a later analysis dropped 450 to 700 nucleotide sequences that were highly shared and had low generation probability. In a later analysis, a clonal expansion index was calculated for each public chain from normalized within-repertoire ranks of inferred template counts. Generation probabilities in a later analysis came from a VDJ recombination model fitted to out-of-frame rearrangements, and those results were checked against IGoR. A later analysis scored TCR-TCR, TCR-HLA and TCR-CMV co-occurrence with hypergeometric tests, applying a repertoire-size bias correction to TCR pairs. To estimate false discovery rates, a later analysis permuted the HLA or CMV assignments 20 times. In a later analysis, co-occurring TCRs were grouped using DBSCAN, with TCRdist sequence similarity added in when clustering inside HLA-allele-positive subsets. Repertoires with fewer than 30,000 or more than 120,000 public chains, plus five repertoires with anomalous nucleotide sharing, were excluded from co-occurrence clustering. TCRdb retrieved this table from immuneACCESS and kept in-frame rearrangements only. Not all clones are present; in checked studies, unresolved V genes account for under half, and no reason is known for the remainder. For V, J and clone size, that table is used; D and trimming come from the DNA. The sample's table covers more than 70,000 clones. The ten largest clones add up to under 1.5% of the sample.

This sample was included in a study of cytomegalovirus exposure and HLA in healthy donors (dated by TCRdb to the late 2010s). For the study in its entirety: An earlier analysis of roughly 610 of the donors reported 250 to 300 Gb of sequence data and 117 million unique TCR beta sequences obtained from roughly 180 million T cells. Approximately 300 gigabases of sequencing data and around 87 million unique TCR sequences were included in an early release covering about 700 HLA-typed donors. The genetic ancestry cluster associated with self-reported Caucasian donors included over 80% of the roughly 400 genotyped donors. The study aimed to test whether signatures of past pathogen exposure could be identified by cataloging public T cell receptors. Using immunosequencing, the study profiled T cell repertoires from fewer than 700 subjects and related those repertoires to cytomegalovirus serostatus. In addition to the first cohort of 666 subjects, a separate validation cohort of over 90 different subjects was used. To predict cytomegalovirus infection status, the study combined high-throughput TCR immunosequencing, statistical association of individual TCRs with disease status, and machine learning. In a later analysis, previously published TCR beta repertoires from 500 to 750 donors were re-analyzed and high-resolution HLA genotyping was added so that TCR occurrence patterns could be studied. In the later analysis, no new phenotypic data were used to find candidate immune exposures; instead, reliance was placed on TCR beta sequences and their occurrence across donors. An earlier analysis of fewer than 700 of the donors applied high-throughput TCR beta sequencing to assess whether each TCR beta V gene segment acted as functional or pseudogenic. Donor age, sex, ethnicity and CMV serostatus were compiled together with the repertoire data. In a later genetic analysis, genome-wide SNP genotypes for about 65% of the roughly 700 donors were used, and that subset was treated as a discovery cohort. All discovery cohort repertoires had been generated using a single sequencing platform. HLA typing included class I and class II loci at four-digit resolution. Typing coverage differed by locus: A, B, C, DRB1 and DQB1 were typed in about 620-630 donors, DQA1 in 522, DPA1 in 600 to 610, and DPB1 in approximately 450. Because of strong linkage in the cohort, 5 or 6 DR-DQ haplotypes were treated as single units for association and clustering. Across roughly 420 genotyped donors of the cohort, an average of about 240,000 unique TCR beta nucleotide sequences per donor were sequenced, and roughly a sixth of those sequences were non-productive. The paper as a whole reports these results and caveats: Because some donors lacked HLA typing at each locus, the association tests relied only on the typed subset. A total of 150 to 200 TCR beta chains were listed by the study as associated with cytomegalovirus. In vitro tests confirmed that a few of the cytomegalovirus-associated TCR beta chains recognize cytomegalovirus antigens. An earlier analysis of around 540 of the donors showed that most TCR beta V segments appeared in productive rearrangements either about 90% or about 30% of the time, which broadly matched IMGT annotations. A later analysis reported that several top co-occurrence clusters appeared linked to parvovirus B19, influenza, CMV and Epstein-Barr virus. The authors suggested that the approach could potentially be extended to other disease states and immunological phenotypes. Correlated functional status among segregating V segments might reflect linkage disequilibrium, but an unknown experimental factor could not be ruled out. A later genetic analysis reported fewer N-insertions in productive TCRs among donors in an Asian-associated ancestry cluster than the roughly 650-donor mean. Presence/absence analyses assumed roughly uniform sequencing depth across donors, an assumption that may not hold. In a later analysis, around 15,000 TCR beta sequences were associated with specific HLA alleles at a false discovery rate of 0.05. A cluster of highly shared sequence variants was judged likely to represent a technical artifact of the sequencing pipeline. Assigning TCR associations to individual alleles was difficult when HLA alleles, especially DR and DQ, strongly co-occurred. Most CMV-associated TCR beta chains appeared to be HLA-restricted in a later analysis, and the HLA associations seemed to be driven largely by CMV exposure. While some public TCRs were present in many individuals, most TCR sequences turned up only very rarely across donors. Compared with equally common non-associated chains, HLA-associated TCR beta chains in a later analysis were more clonally expanded and had lower generation probabilities. Immune exposure information for the cohort was limited to CMV serostatus. A further reported finding was that TCR beta sequences accurately predicted the HLA-A and HLA-B alleles for most subjects in the first cohort. Only TCR beta chains were sequenced in this cohort, and the absence of alpha or paired-chain data limited detectable features. A later analysis found that TCR association rates varied across HLA loci, with DRB1 alleles showing the most associated TCRs and HLA-C alleles the fewest. Some IMGT-functional V segments, including TRBV6-2 and TRBV6-3, could not be told apart with the 87-base-pair reads, so those segments were excluded. The classifier was reported to diagnose cytomegalovirus status with high specificity and sensitivity in both the original and validation cohorts. Because counts were too low, about 15 rarely observed V segments, including chromosome 9 orphons, were left out of the earlier analysis of some 600 of the donors. An association between a missense DCLRE1C variant and V-gene and J-gene trimming of TCR beta chains was found in a later genetic analysis and replicated in an independent cohort.

In total, 630 or so healthy bone marrow donors made up the cohort. All cohort members were sampled while nominally healthy, although unrecorded immune exposures were likely present. The donor was CMV seronegative and was included in the group of under 450 seronegative cohort members. Each donor provided a peripheral blood sample, and peripheral blood mononuclear cells were used for TCR beta sequencing. Genomic DNA was extracted from the blood cell samples with the Qiagen DNeasy Blood Extraction Kit. The chain uses TRBV7-2 and TRBJ1-5, with no confident D gene call. This TCR derives from a woman aged 55 to 70 in good health and CMV-seronegative. The sequencing sample was made of PBMCs. The CDR3 region has the sequence CASSLGVGSNQPQHF. The bases are TGTGCCAGCAGCTTAGGCGTCGGGAGCAATCAGCCCCAGCATTTT.